This TCR beta chain was sequenced for a study of radiotherapy plus CTLA-4 blockade in lung cancer. Study details: Objective response rate was 18%; disease control rate, under 35%.

Focal radiation with ipilimumab CTLA-4 blockade was given to patients with chemo-refractory metastatic non-small-cell lung cancer. The study's findings and limits: Interferon-beta and early blood T cell clone dynamics reportedly predicted response best. Radiotherapy plus ipilimumab was followed by expansion in blood of tumor-derived TCR clones.

The ends lost 5 bases at V and 11 bases at J; junction bases unmatched: 5. This CDR3 spans 11 amino acids. Germline values: CDR1 SQVTM, CDR2 ANQGSEA. Produced via immunoSEQ multiplex PCR; TCRdb's table is partial and in-frame only. Of 50,000 to 60,000 clones in the sample, 65% to 80% are singletons; the top ten hold 15% to 20%. A remark on this clone: Its antigen is as yet unknown.

The sequenced sample was peripheral blood, obtained from a patient treated with radiotherapy plus ipilimumab. This receptor was taken from a human donor with non-small cell lung cancer who had a complete response to radiotherapy plus ipilimumab. V is TRBV29-1 and J is TRBJ2-3, with 9 bases lining up with TRBD2. In DNA, the CDR3 is TGCAGCGTTTCTATAGCGGGGGAGCAGTATTTT. Translating gives CSVSIAGEQYF.